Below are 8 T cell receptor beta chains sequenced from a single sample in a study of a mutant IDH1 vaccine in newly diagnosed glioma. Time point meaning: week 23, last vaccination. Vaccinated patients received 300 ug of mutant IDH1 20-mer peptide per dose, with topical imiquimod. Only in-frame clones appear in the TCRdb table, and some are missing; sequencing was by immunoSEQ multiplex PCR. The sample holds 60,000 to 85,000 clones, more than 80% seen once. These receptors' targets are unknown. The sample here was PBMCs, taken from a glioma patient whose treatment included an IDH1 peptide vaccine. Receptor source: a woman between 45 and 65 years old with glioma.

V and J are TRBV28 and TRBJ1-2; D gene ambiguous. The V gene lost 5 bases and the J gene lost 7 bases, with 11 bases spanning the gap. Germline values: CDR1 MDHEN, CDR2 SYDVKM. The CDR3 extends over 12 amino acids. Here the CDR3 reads CASSPFSAGYTF. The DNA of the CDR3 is TGTGCCAGCAGTCCTTTCTCGGCTGGCTACACCTTC.

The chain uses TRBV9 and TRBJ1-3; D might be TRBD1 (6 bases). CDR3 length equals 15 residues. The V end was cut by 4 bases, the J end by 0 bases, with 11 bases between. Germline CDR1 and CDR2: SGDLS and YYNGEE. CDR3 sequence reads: CASSFSGHSGNTIYF. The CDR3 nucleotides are TGTGCCAGCAGCTTCTCGGGACACTCTGGAAACACCATATATTTT.

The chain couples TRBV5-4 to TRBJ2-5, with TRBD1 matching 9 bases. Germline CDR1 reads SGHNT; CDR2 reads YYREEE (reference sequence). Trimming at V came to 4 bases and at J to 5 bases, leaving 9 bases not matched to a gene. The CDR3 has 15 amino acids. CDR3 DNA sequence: TGTGCCAGCAGCACCGGGACAGGGAAGCAGGAGACCCAGTACTTC. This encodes CASSTGTGKQETQYF.

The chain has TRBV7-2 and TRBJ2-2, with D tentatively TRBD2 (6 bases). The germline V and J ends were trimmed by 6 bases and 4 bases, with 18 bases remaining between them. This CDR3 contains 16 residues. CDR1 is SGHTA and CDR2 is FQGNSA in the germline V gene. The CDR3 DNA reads TGTGCCAGCAGACCACGTCCGGCGGGACTCACCGGGGAGCTGTTTTTT. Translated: CASRPRPAGLTGELFF. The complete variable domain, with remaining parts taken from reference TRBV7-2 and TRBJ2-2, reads GAGVSQSPSNKVTEKGKDVELRCDPISGHTALYWYRQSLGQGLEFLIYFQGNSAPDKSGLPSDRFSAERTGGSVSTLTIQRTQQEDSAVYLCASRPRPAGLTGELFFGEGSRLTVL.

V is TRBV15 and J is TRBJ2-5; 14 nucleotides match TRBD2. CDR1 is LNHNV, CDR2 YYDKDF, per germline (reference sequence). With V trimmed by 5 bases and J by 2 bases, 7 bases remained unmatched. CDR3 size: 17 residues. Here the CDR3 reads CATSYGTSGSRQETQYF. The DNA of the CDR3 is TGTGCCACCAGCTATGGGACTAGCGGGAGTCGGCAAGAGACCCAGTACTTC.

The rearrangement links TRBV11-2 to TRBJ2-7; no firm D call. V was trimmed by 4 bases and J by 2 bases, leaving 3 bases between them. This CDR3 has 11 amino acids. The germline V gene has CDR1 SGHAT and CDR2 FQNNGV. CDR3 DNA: TGTGCCAGCAGCTCGGCCTACGAGCAGTACTTC. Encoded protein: CASSSAYEQYF.

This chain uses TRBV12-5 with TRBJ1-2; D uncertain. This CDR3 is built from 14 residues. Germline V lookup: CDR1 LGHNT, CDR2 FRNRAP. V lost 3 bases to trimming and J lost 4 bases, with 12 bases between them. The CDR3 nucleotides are TGTGCTAGTGGTTTCGCTTACTGGGCCTATGGCTACACCTTC. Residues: CASGFAYWAYGYTF.

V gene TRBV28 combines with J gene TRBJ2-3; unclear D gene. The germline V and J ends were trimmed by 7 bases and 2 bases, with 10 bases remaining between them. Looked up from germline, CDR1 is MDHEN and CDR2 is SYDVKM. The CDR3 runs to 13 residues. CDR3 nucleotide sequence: TGTGCCAGCAAGCGAGCAGCCACAGATACGCAGTATTTT. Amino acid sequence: CASKRAATDTQYF. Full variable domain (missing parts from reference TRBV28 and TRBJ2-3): DVKVTQSSRYLVKRTGEKVFLECVQDMDHENMFWYRQDPGLGLRLIYFSYDVKMKEKGDIPEGYSVSREKKERFSLILESASTNQTSMYLCASKRAATDTQYFGPGTRLTVL.